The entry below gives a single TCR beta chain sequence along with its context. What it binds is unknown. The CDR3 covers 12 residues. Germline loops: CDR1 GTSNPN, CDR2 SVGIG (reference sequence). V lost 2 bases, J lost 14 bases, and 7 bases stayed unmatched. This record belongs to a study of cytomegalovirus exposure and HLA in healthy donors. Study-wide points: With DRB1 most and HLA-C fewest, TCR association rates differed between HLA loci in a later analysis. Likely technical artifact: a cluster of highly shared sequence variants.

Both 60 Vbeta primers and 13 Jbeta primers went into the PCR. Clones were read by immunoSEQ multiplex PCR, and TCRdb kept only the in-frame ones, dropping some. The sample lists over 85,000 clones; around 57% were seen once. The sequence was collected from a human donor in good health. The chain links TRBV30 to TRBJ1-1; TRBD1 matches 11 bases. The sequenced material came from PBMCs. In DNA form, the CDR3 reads TGTGCCTGGAGTAGGGGACAGGGGGGTTGCTTCTTT. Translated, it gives CAWSRGQGGCFF.